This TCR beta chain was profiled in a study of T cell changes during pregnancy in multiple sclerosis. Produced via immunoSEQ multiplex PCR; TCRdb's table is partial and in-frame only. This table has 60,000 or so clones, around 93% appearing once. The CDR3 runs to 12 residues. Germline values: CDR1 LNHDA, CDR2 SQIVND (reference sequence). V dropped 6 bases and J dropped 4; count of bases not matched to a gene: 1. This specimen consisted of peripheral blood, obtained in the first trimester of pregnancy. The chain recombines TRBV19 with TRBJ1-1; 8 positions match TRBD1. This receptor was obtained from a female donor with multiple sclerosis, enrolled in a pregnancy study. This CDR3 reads CASSRGPTEAFF. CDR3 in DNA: TGTGCCAGTAGCAGGGGGCCCACTGAAGCTTTCTTT.